These T cell receptor beta chains were read from a single sample in a study of OX40 agonist ivuxolimab in advanced cancers. Produced via immunoSEQ multiplex PCR; TCRdb's table is partial and in-frame only. Of 50,000 or so clones listed, over 80% are singletons. The sequencing here drew on CD4+ or CD8+ T cells sorted from blood, taken in a trial of the OX40 agonist ivuxolimab. Every receptor here comes from an adult with an advanced solid tumor such as melanoma, head and neck, liver or kidney cancer. Both conserved end residues are part of each CDR3. The D gene is left open where the match is weak. The size field is filled for only some rows; it gives once, few, many or a size class.

>TRBJ2-5|NA|TRBV6-5|NA
TGTGCCAGCAGAACCTCCGGGATCCAAGAGACCCAGTACTTC
CASRTSGIQETQYF
>TRBJ1-4|TRBD1|TRBV2|NA
TGTGCCAGCAGCCGACAGGGGACGGACGAAAAACTGTTTTTT
CASSRQGTDEKLFF
>TRBJ1-2|TRBD1|TRBV28|few
TGTGCCAGCAGTCTGGGGACAGGGGGATATGGCTACACCTTC
CASSLGTGGYGYTF
>TRBJ2-5|NA|TRBV18|NA
TGTGCCAGCTCACCACCGCCACGCAGGCTCCAAGAGACCCAGTACTTC
CASSPPPRRLQETQYF
>TRBJ1-1|NA|TRBV5-1|few
TGCGCCAGCAGCGCGGATCGGGGTACTGAAGCTTTCTTT
CASSADRGTEAFF
>TRBJ1-3|NA|TRBV7-9|NA
TGTGCCAGCAGCTTAGCAGTAGTAGGGGGATCTGGAAACACCATATATTTT
CASSLAVVGGSGNTIYF
>TRBJ2-3|TRBD1|TRBV5-1|NA
TGCGCCAGCAGCATACGGACAGGGGGCACAGATACGCAGTATTTT
CASSIRTGGTDTQYF
>TRBJ2-1|TRBD2|TRBV7-9|NA
TGTGCCAGCAGCCCCCGCTGGCGGGAGGGTACGTCCTACAATGAGCAGTTCTTC
CASSPRWREGTSYNEQFF
>TRBJ2-2|TRBD1|TRBV27|NA
TGTGCCAGCAGTTTATTGACAGGGTCGGGCACCGGGGAGCTGTTTTTT
CASSLLTGSGTGELFF
>TRBJ2-3|TRBD2|TRBV5-1|NA
TGCGCCAGCAGCTTGGCTGCGGGGGGGACAGATACGCAGTATTTT
CASSLAAGGTDTQYF
>TRBJ2-5|NA|TRBV5-4|once
TGTGCCAGCAGAAGCGGGACAGAAGAGACCCAGTACTTC
CASRSGTEETQYF
>TRBJ1-6|NA|TRBV27|NA
TGTGCCAGCAGTTTAGGGACGGGACCCCGATCACCCCTCCACTTT
CASSLGTGPRSPLHF
>TRBJ2-2|NA|TRBV7-3|NA
TGTGCCAGCAGCCCGTCTAGGAACACCGGGGAGCTGTTTTTT
CASSPSRNTGELFF
>TRBJ2-2|NA|TRBV19|NA
TGTGCCAGTAGTATAGCTTGGGGGAACACCGGGGAGCTGTTTTTT
CASSIAWGNTGELFF
>TRBJ2-1|NA|TRBV11-2|NA
TGTGCCAGCAGGGCCCGACTAAACAATGAGCAGTTCTTC
CASRARLNNEQFF
>TRBJ1-6|TRBD1|TRBV7-3|NA
TGTGCCAGCAGACTGAGCAGAGGGGGCCCCTATAATTCACCCCTCCACTTT
CASRLSRGGPYNSPLHF
>TRBJ1-4|NA|TRBV5-1|once
TGCGCCAGCAGCGACACAGCTGCAACTAATGAAAAACTGTTTTTT
CASSDTAATNEKLFF
>TRBJ2-3|TRBD2|TRBV2|NA
TGTGCCAGCAGCGCACTAGCGGGCCTTAGCACAGATACGCAGTATTTT
CASSALAGLSTDTQYF
>TRBJ2-7|NA|TRBV10-3|NA
TGTGCCATCAGTGACCGGGACCGCTCCTACGAGCAGTACTTC
CAISDRDRSYEQYF
>TRBJ1-1|NA|TRBV30|NA
TGTGCCTTAAAAAATTCTGAGAACACTGAAGCTTTCTTT
CALKNSENTEAFF
>TRBJ1-1|NA|TRBV7-9|NA
TGTGCCAGCAGCTTAGGAGGCCTCAACACTGAAGCTTTCTTT
CASSLGGLNTEAFF
>TRBJ2-7|NA|TRBV4-2|NA
TGTGCCAGCAGCTTGGGACAACTCTACGAGCAGTACTTC
CASSLGQLYEQYF
>TRBJ2-5|NA|TRBV30|NA
TGTGCCTGGAGTGGGACAGAACAAGAGACCCAGTACTTC
CAWSGTEQETQYF
>TRBJ2-3|NA|TRBV5-4|medium-sized
TGTGCCAGCAGGATTAGCACAGATACGCAGTATTTT
CASRISTDTQYF
>TRBJ2-1|NA|TRBV5-4|NA
TGTGCCAGCAGCTGGGGGGTCGCGACAGATGAGCAGTTCTTC
CASSWGVATDEQFF
>TRBJ1-2|TRBD1|TRBV2|NA
TGTGCCAGCAGTGGGACAGGGGGCGCTGAGGGCTACACCTTC
CASSGTGGAEGYTF
>TRBJ1-6|NA|TRBV28|NA
TGTGCCAGCAGTTTAGGGGGGCTCTCTAATTCACCCCTCCACTTT
CASSLGGLSNSPLHF
>TRBJ1-5|NA|TRBV7-2|NA
TGTGCCAGCAGCTTAGGTTGGGGTATTAGCAATCAGCCCCAGCATTTT
CASSLGWGISNQPQHF
>TRBJ2-1|TRBD2|TRBV2|NA
TGTGCCAGCAGGGGACTCCTAGCGGGGGGCTACAATGAGCAGTTCTTC
CASRGLLAGGYNEQFF
>TRBJ2-5|TRBD2|TRBV19|NA
TGTGCCAGTAGTCCACGCGTTGAAGCGGGGGAAGAGACCCAGTACTTC
CASSPRVEAGEETQYF
>TRBJ2-1|NA|TRBV7-6|NA
TGTGCCAGCAGCGTCATTGTGCGGGGGCATAGCTCCTACAATGAGCAGTTCTTC
CASSVIVRGHSSYNEQFF
>TRBJ1-3|TRBD1|TRBV4-1|once
TGCGCCAGCAGCCTCCAGGGGGGGGCTGGAAACACCATATATTTT
CASSLQGGAGNTIYF
>TRBJ2-5|NA|TRBV9|NA
TGTGCCAGCAGCGACCAAAGGACAGGAGGGGAGACCCAGTACTTC
CASSDQRTGGETQYF
>TRBJ1-2|NA|TRBV4-3|NA
TGCGCCAGCAGCCAAGATACCGGGAGAGGCTACACCTTC
CASSQDTGRGYTF
>TRBJ1-2|TRBD1|TRBV19|NA
TGTGCCAGTAGTCCTCCGGGACAGGTGGGGATCCGATATGGCTACACCTTC
CASSPPGQVGIRYGYTF
>TRBJ2-7|TRBD1|TRBV7-6|NA
TGTGCCAGCAGCTTCCCCGGACAGGGGGTGCGGGAGCAGTACTTC
CASSFPGQGVREQYF
>TRBJ1-1|TRBD1|TRBV4-2|NA
TGTGCCAGCAGCCAAGGGCGTGGGGCAGGGGGTACGGCTTTCTTT
CASSQGRGAGGTAFF
>TRBJ2-3|NA|TRBV2|NA
TGTGCCAGCAGAGCCCGTACCTCTTACAGGGAAAGCACAGATACGCAGTATTTT
CASRARTSYRESTDTQYF
>TRBJ1-5|NA|TRBV4-1|NA
TGCGCCAGCAGCCAAGGTACCCTTTCCGGACGGATCAATCAGCCCCAGCATTTT
CASSQGTLSGRINQPQHF
>TRBJ1-1|NA|TRBV7-9|NA
TGTGCCAGCAGCTTGATCCGGACTGAAGCTTTCTTT
CASSLIRTEAFF
>TRBJ1-6|NA|TRBV30|NA
TGTGCCTACCGTCGGGGGGCTACCTATAATTCACCCCTCCACTTT
CAYRRGATYNSPLHF
>TRBJ2-4|NA|TRBV2|NA
TGTGCCAGCGGGACTGGGCTGACTAGGACGTACTTC
CASGTGLTRTYF
>TRBJ1-4|TRBD1|TRBV27|NA
TGTGCCAGCAGTCATCGGGACAGGGGTCGGGAAAAACTGTTTTTT
CASSHRDRGREKLFF
>TRBJ1-2|NA|TRBV4-1|NA
TGCGCCAGCAGCCATGCCCGGGACACGCGGCATGGCTACACCTTC
CASSHARDTRHGYTF
>TRBJ1-1|TRBD1|TRBV7-2|NA
TGTGCCAGCAGCTCCAGGGGGCGCGACACTGAAGCTTTCTTT
CASSSRGRDTEAFF
>TRBJ2-2|NA|TRBV27|NA
TGTGCCAGCAGTCTACTCGGACGGAACTGGGGGGAGCTGTTTTTT
CASSLLGRNWGELFF
>TRBJ2-1|NA|TRBV19|NA
TGTGCCAGTAGGGGGAGTAACCTTTACAATGAGCAGTTCTTC
CASRGSNLYNEQFF
>TRBJ1-4|TRBD1|TRBV5-1|NA
TGCGCCAGCAGCTCGGGACAGCGTGGTGAAAAACTGTTTTTT
CASSSGQRGEKLFF
>TRBJ2-3|TRBD2|TRBV30|NA
TGTGCCTGTCGACTAGCGGGAGGTCTTAATACGCAGTATTTT
CACRLAGGLNTQYF
>TRBJ2-1|NA|TRBV6-5|once
TGTGCCAGCAGTTCCACGCATGACAGCGGCAATGAGCAGTTCTTC
CASSSTHDSGNEQFF
>TRBJ1-5|TRBD1|TRBV30|NA
TGTGCCTGGAGTCCCAGGGGGAACCAATGGCGCCAGCATTTT
CAWSPRGNQWRQHF
>TRBJ2-7|TRBD2|TRBV5-3|NA
TGTGCCAGAAGCTTGGGTACCGGGACTAGAAGCTCCTACGAGCAGTACTTC
CARSLGTGTRSSYEQYF
>TRBJ1-5|NA|TRBV12-5|NA
TGTGCTAGTGCCCAAGACGGGGCGCTAGACAGATATAGCAATCAGCCCCAGCATTTT
CASAQDGALDRYSNQPQHF
>TRBJ2-2|TRBD1|TRBV7-9|NA
TGTGCCAGCAGCCTAGGACAGGCGAACACCGGGGAGCTGTTTTTT
CASSLGQANTGELFF
>TRBJ1-1|NA|TRBV19|few
TGTGCCAGTAGTATAGAACGGGGCGAAGCTTTCTTT
CASSIERGEAFF